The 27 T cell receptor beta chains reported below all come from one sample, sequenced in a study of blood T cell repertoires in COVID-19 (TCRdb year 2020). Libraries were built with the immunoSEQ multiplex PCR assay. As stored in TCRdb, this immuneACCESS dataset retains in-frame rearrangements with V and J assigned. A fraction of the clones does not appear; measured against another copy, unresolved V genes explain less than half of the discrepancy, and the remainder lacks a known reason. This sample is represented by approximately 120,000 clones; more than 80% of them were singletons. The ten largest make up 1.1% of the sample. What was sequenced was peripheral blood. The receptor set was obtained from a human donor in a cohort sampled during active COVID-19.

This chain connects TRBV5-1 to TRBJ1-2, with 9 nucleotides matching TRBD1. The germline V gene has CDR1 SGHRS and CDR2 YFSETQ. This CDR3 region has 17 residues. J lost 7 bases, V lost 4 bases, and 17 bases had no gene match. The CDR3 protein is CASSLADRGGALGGYTF. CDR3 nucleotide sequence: TGCGCCAGCAGCCTGGCGGACAGGGGAGGGGCTCTTGGTGGCTACACCTTC.

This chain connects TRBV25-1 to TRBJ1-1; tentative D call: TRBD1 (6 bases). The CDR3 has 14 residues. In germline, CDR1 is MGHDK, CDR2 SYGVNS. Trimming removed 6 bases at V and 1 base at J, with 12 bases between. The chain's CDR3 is CASRPQGQNTEAFF. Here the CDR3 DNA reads TGTGCCAGCAGACCGCAGGGGCAGAACACTGAAGCTTTCTTT.

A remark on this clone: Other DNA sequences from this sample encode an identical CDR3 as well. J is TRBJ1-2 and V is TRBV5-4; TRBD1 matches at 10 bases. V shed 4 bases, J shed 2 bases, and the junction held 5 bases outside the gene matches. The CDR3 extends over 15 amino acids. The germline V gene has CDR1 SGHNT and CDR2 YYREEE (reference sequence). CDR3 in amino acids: CASSPRQGANYGYTF. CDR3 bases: TGTGCCAGCAGCCCGAGACAGGGGGCCAACTATGGCTACACCTTC.

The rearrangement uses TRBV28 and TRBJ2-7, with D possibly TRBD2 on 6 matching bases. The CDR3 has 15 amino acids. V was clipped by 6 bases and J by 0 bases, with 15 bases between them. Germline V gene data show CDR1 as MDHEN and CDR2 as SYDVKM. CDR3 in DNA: TGTGCCAGCAGGAGTTTCGGGGGAAGCTCCTACGAGCAGTACTTC. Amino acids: CASRSFGGSSYEQYF.

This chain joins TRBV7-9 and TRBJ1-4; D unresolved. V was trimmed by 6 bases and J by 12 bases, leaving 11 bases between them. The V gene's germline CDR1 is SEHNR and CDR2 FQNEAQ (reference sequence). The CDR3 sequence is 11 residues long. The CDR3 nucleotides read TGTGCCAGCAGTTTGGACGGGGAACTGTTTTTT. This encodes CASSLDGELFF.

The CDR3 is CASRDGLAGPYEQYF. DNA of the CDR3: TGTGCCAGCAGGGACGGACTAGCGGGGCCTTACGAGCAGTACTTC. The rearrangement joins TRBV5-6 to TRBJ2-7, with 12 bases fitting TRBD2. Germline CDR1 and CDR2: SGHDT and YYEEEE. The CDR3 is 15 residues long. The V and J ends lost 5 bases and 4 bases, in that order; junction bases with no gene match: 7.

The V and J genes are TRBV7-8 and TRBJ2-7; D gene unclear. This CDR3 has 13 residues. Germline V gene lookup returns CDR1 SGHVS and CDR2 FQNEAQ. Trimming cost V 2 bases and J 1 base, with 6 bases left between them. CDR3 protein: CASSLLQSYEQYF. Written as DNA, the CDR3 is TGTGCCAGCAGCTTATTGCAGTCCTACGAGCAGTACTTC.

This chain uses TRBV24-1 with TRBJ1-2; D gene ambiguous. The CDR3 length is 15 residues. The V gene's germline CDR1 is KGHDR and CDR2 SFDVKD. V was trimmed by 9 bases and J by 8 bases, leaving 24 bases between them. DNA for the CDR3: TGTGCCACCCGCGGCAGTCCTTCGACGAGGGAGGGCTACACCTTC. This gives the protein CATRGSPSTREGYTF.

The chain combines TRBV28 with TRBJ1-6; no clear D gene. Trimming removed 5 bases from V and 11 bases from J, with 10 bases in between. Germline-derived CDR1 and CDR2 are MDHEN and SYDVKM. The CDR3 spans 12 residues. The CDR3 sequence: CASSPPTTPLHF. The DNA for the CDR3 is TGTGCCAGCAGTCCCCCCACTACACCCCTCCACTTT. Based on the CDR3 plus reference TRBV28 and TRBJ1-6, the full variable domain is DVKVTQSSRYLVKRTGEKVFLECVQDMDHENMFWYRQDPGLGLRLIYFSYDVKMKEKGDIPEGYSVSREKKERFSLILESASTNQTSMYLCASSPPTTPLHFGNGTRLTVT.

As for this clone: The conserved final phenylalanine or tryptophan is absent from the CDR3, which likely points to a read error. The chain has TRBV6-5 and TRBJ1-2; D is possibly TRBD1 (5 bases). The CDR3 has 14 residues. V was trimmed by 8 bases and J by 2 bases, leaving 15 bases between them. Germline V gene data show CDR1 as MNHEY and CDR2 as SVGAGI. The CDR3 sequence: CASAFLGQNYGYTL. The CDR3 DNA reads TGTGCCAGCGCATTCCTGGGGCAGAACTATGGCTACACCCTC.

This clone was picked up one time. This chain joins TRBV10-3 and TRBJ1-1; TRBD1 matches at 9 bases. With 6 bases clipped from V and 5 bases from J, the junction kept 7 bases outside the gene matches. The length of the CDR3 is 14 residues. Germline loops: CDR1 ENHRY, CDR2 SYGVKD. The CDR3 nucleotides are TGTGCCATCAGCTCCGGGACAGGGTTGACTGAAGCTTTCTTT. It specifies CAISSGTGLTEAFF.

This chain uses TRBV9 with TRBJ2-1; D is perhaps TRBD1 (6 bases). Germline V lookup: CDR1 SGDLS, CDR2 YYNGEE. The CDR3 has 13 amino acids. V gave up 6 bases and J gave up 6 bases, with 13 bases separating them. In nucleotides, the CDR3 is TGTGCCAGCAACAGCAGGGGCTCCAATGAGCAGTTCTTC. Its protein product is CASNSRGSNEQFF.

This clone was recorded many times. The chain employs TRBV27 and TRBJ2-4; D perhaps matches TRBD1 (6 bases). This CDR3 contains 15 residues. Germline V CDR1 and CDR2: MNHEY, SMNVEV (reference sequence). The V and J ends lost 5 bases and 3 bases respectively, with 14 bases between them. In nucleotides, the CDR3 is TGTGCCAGCAGTCCCATAAAGGACAGCAAAAACATTCAGTACTTC. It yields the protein CASSPIKDSKNIQYF.

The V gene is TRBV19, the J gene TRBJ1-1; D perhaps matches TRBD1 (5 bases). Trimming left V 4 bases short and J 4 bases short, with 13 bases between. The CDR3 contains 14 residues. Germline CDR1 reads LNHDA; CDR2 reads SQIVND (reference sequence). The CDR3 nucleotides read TGTGCCAGTAGTAAAAGGGGTCTTGCCACTGAAGCTTTCTTT. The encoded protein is CASSKRGLATEAFF.

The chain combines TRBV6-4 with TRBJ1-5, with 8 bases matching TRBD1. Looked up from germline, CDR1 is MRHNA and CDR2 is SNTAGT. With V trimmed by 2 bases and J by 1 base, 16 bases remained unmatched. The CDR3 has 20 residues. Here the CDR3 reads CASSDVQDRVVDWSNQPQHF. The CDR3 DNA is TGTGCCAGCAGTGACGTCCAGGACAGGGTTGTAGATTGGAGCAATCAGCCCCAGCATTTT.

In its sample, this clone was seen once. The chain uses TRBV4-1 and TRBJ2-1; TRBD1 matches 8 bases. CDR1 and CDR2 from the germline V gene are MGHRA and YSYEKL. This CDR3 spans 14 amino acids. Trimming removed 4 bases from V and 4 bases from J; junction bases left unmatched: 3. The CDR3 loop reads CASSPTGVYNEQFF. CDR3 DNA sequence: TGCGCCAGCAGCCCGACAGGGGTTTACAATGAGCAGTTCTTC.

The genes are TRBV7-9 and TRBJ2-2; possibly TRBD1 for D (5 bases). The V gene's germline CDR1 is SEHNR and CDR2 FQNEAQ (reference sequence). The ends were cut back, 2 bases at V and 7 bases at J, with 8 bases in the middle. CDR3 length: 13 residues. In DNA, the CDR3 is TGTGCCAGCAGCTTAAGGGGCAGCGGGGAGCTGTTTTTT. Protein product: CASSLRGSGELFF. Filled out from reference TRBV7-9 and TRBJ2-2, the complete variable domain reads DTGVSQNPRHKITKRGQNVTFRCDPISEHNRLYWYRQTLGQGPEFLTYFQNEAQLEKSRLLSDRFSAERPKGSFSTLEIQRTEQGDSAMYLCASSLRGSGELFFGEGSRLTVL.

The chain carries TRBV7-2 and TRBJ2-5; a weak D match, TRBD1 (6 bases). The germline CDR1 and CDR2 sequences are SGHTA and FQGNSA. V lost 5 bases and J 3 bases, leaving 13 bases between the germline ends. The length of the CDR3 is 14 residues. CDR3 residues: CASSPGHNKETQYF. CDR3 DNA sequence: TGTGCCAGCAGCCCGGGACACAATAAAGAGACCCAGTACTTC.

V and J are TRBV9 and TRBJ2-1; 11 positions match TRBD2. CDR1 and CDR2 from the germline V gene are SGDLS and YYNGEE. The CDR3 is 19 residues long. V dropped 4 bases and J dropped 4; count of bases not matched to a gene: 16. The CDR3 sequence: CASSPGTSGLLLMYNEQFF. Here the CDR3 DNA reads TGTGCCAGCAGCCCCGGGACTAGCGGCCTACTTTTAATGTACAATGAGCAGTTCTTC.

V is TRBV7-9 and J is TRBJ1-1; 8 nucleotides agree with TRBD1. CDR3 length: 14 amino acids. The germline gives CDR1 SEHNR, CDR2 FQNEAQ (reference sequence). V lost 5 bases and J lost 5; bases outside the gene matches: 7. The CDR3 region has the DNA TGTGCCAGCAGCCCACAGGGGGTTGAGACTGAAGCTTTCTTT. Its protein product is CASSPQGVETEAFF.

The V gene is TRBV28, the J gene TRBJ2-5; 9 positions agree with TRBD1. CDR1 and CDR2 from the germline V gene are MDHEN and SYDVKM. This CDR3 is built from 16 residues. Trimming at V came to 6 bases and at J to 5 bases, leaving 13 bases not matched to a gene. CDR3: CASSRSGTGRKETQYF. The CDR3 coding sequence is TGTGCCAGCAGCCGGTCCGGGACAGGGAGGAAGGAGACCCAGTACTTC. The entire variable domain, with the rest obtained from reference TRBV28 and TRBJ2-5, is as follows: DVKVTQSSRYLVKRTGEKVFLECVQDMDHENMFWYRQDPGLGLRLIYFSYDVKMKEKGDIPEGYSVSREKKERFSLILESASTNQTSMYLCASSRSGTGRKETQYFGPGTRLLVL.

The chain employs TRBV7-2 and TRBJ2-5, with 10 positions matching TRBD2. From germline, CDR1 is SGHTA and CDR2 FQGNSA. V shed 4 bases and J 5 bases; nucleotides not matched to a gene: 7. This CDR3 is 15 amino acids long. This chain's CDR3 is CASSSNSGGQETQYF. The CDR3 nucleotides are TGTGCCAGCAGCTCCAATAGCGGGGGGCAGGAGACCCAGTACTTC.

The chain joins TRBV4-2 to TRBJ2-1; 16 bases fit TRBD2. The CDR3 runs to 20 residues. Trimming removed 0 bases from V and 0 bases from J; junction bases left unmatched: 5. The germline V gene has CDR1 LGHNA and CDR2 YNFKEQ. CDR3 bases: TGTGCCAGCAGCCAAGATGCGGGACTAGCGGGAGGGAGCTCCTACAATGAGCAGTTCTTC. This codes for CASSQDAGLAGGSSYNEQFF.

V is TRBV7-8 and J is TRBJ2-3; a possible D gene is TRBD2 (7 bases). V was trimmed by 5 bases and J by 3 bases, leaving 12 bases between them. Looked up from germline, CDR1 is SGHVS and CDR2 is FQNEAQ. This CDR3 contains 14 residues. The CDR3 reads CASSPRGGTDTQYF. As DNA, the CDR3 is TGTGCCAGCAGCCCGAGGGGGGGAACAGATACGCAGTATTTT. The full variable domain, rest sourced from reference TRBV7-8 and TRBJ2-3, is GAGVSQSPRYKVAKRGQDVALRCDPISGHVSLFWYQQALGQGPEFLTYFQNEAQLDKSGLPSDRFFAERPEGSVSTLKIQRTQQEDSAVYLCASSPRGGTDTQYFGPGTRLTVL.

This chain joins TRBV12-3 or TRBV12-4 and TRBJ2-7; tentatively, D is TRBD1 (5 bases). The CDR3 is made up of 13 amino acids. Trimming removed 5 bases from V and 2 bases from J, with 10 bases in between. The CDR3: CASSGIRAYEQYF. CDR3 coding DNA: TGTGCCAGCAGTGGGATCAGGGCCTACGAGCAGTACTTC.

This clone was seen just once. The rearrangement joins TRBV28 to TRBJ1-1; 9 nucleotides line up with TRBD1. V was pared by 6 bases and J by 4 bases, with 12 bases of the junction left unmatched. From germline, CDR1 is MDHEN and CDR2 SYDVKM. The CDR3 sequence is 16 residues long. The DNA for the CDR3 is TGTGCCAGCAGAAAGGACAGGGGAAAAGGGTCCACTGAAGCTTTCTTT. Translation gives CASRKDRGKGSTEAFF.

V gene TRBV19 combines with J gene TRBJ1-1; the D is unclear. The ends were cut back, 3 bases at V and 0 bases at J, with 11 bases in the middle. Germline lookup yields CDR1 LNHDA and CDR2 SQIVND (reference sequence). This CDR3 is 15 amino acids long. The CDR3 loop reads CASSIQRGVNTEAFF. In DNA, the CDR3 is TGTGCCAGTAGTATTCAGCGGGGAGTGAACACTGAAGCTTTCTTT.